The rows below give T cell receptor beta chains drawn from one sample of a study of cytomegalovirus exposure and HLA in healthy donors. Only in-frame clones appear in the TCRdb table, and some are missing; sequencing was by immunoSEQ multiplex PCR. The repertoire holds 100,000 to 150,000 clones, 80% seen once, with 1% in the top ten. The sample comprised PBMCs. The receptors were sampled from a man aged 40-50 years in good health and CMV-seronegative. Both conserved end residues are part of each CDR3. The order of the fields is CDR3 protein, CDR3 DNA, clone size, J gene, V gene, D gene. The D gene is left open where the match is weak. Rows give clone size only sometimes, using once, few, many, or a class for an expanded clone.

CDR3aa: CASTNFQGAEGNTIYF; CDR3nt: TGTGCCAGCACAAACTTTCAGGGGGCTGAAGGAAACACCATATATTTT; abundance: -; j_gene: TRBJ1-3; v_gene: TRBV6-6; d_gene: TRBD1
CDR3aa: CAIRPLAGGPDEQFF; CDR3nt: TGTGCCATCAGACCCCTAGCGGGAGGGCCCGATGAGCAGTTCTTC; abundance: -; j_gene: TRBJ2-1; v_gene: TRBV10-3; d_gene: TRBD2
CDR3aa: CASSPAGGWGTDTQYF; CDR3nt: TGCGCCAGCAGCCCCGCAGGGGGCTGGGGCACAGATACGCAGTATTTT; abundance: -; j_gene: TRBJ2-3; v_gene: TRBV5-1; d_gene: TRBD1
CDR3aa: CASTESSGNTGELFF; CDR3nt: TGCGCCAGCACCGAGTCTAGCGGAAACACCGGGGAGCTGTTTTTT; abundance: -; j_gene: TRBJ2-2; v_gene: TRBV5-1; d_gene: TRBD2
CDR3aa: CASSLGSGYRETQYF; CDR3nt: TGTGCCAGCAGCTTGGGGTCAGGGTACCGAGAGACCCAGTACTTC; abundance: few; j_gene: TRBJ2-5; v_gene: TRBV5-6; d_gene: -
CDR3aa: CASAMGGSYNEQFF; CDR3nt: TGTGCCAGTGCAATGGGGGGCTCCTACAATGAGCAGTTCTTC; abundance: -; j_gene: TRBJ2-1; v_gene: TRBV19; d_gene: -
CDR3aa: CASSQDRDSAYNSPLHF; CDR3nt: TGCGCCAGCAGCCAAGATCGGGACAGCGCTTATAATTCACCCCTCCACTTT; abundance: -; j_gene: TRBJ1-6; v_gene: TRBV4-1; d_gene: TRBD1
CDR3aa: CASSPGTGGNTIYF; CDR3nt: TGCGCCAGCAGCCCCGGGACAGGAGGAAACACCATATATTTT; abundance: -; j_gene: TRBJ1-3; v_gene: TRBV5-1; d_gene: TRBD1
CDR3aa: CASSRGGETQYF; CDR3nt: TGTGCCAGCAGCCGCGGAGGGGAGACCCAGTACTTC; abundance: -; j_gene: TRBJ2-5; v_gene: TRBV6-6; d_gene: -
CDR3aa: CASSQERELRDTLAKNIQYF; CDR3nt: TGCGCCAGCAGCCAAGAAAGGGAACTTCGGGACACCCTAGCCAAAAACATTCAGTACTTC; abundance: -; j_gene: TRBJ2-4; v_gene: TRBV4-1; d_gene: -
CDR3aa: CASRDRVETQYF; CDR3nt: TGTGCCAGCCGGGACAGGGTAGAGACCCAGTACTTC; abundance: -; j_gene: TRBJ2-5; v_gene: TRBV2; d_gene: TRBD1
CDR3aa: CASSPRRRAYGYTF; CDR3nt: TGTGCCAGCAGTCCACGGAGGCGGGCTTATGGCTACACCTTC; abundance: -; j_gene: TRBJ1-2; v_gene: TRBV5-6; d_gene: -
CDR3aa: CAISERWTSGVSTDTQYF; CDR3nt: TGTGCCATCAGTGAGAGGTGGACTAGCGGGGTAAGCACAGATACGCAGTATTTT; abundance: -; j_gene: TRBJ2-3; v_gene: TRBV10-3; d_gene: TRBD2
CDR3aa: CDSSREGQGNEKLFF; CDR3nt: TGTGACAGCAGCAGAGAGGGACAGGGAAATGAAAAACTGTTTTTT; abundance: -; j_gene: TRBJ1-4; v_gene: TRBV7-9; d_gene: TRBD1
CDR3aa: CASRPDKNTEAFF; CDR3nt: TGTGCCAGCAGACCGGACAAGAACACTGAAGCTTTCTTT; abundance: -; j_gene: TRBJ1-1; v_gene: TRBV5-4; d_gene: -
CDR3aa: CSVDSSIGAVSYNEQFF; CDR3nt: TGCAGCGTTGATTCCTCGATAGGGGCGGTCTCCTACAATGAGCAGTTCTTC; abundance: -; j_gene: TRBJ2-1; v_gene: TRBV29-1; d_gene: -
CDR3aa: CASSPTRGGTDTQYF; CDR3nt: TGTGCCAGCAGCCCGACTAGGGGGGGAACAGATACGCAGTATTTT; abundance: -; j_gene: TRBJ2-3; v_gene: TRBV6-5; d_gene: -
CDR3aa: CASSLVARETQYF; CDR3nt: TGTGCCAGCAGTTTAGTGGCTCGAGAGACCCAGTACTTC; abundance: -; j_gene: TRBJ2-5; v_gene: TRBV27; d_gene: -
CDR3aa: CASRGGSGGNTEAFF; CDR3nt: TGTGCCAGCAGGGGAGGGAGCGGGGGAAACACTGAAGCTTTCTTT; abundance: -; j_gene: TRBJ1-1; v_gene: TRBV2; d_gene: -
CDR3aa: CAISQGTANGELFF; CDR3nt: TGTGCCATCAGTCAGGGGACGGCAAACGGGGAGCTGTTTTTT; abundance: few; j_gene: TRBJ2-2; v_gene: TRBV10-3; d_gene: -
CDR3aa: CASSLGTGVYEQYF; CDR3nt: TGTGCCAGCAGCTTAGGGACAGGGGTTTACGAGCAGTACTTC; abundance: -; j_gene: TRBJ2-7; v_gene: TRBV11-2; d_gene: TRBD1
CDR3aa: CASSLVGIEGEQFF; CDR3nt: TGTGCCAGCAGCTTGGTTGGTATAGAGGGTGAGCAGTTCTTC; abundance: -; j_gene: TRBJ2-1; v_gene: TRBV5-6; d_gene: -
CDR3aa: CASSEVRYGYTF; CDR3nt: TGTGCCAGCAGTGAAGTTCGCTATGGCTACACCTTC; abundance: -; j_gene: TRBJ1-2; v_gene: TRBV2; d_gene: -
CDR3aa: CAFKTGQGYSPLHF; CDR3nt: TGTGCCTTCAAAACAGGACAGGGTTATTCACCCCTCCACTTT; abundance: -; j_gene: TRBJ1-6; v_gene: TRBV30; d_gene: TRBD1
CDR3aa: CASSQKTTSGRDQETQYF; CDR3nt: TGCGCCAGCAGTCAAAAAACAACTAGCGGGAGGGATCAAGAGACCCAGTACTTC; abundance: once; j_gene: TRBJ2-5; v_gene: TRBV23-1; d_gene: TRBD2
CDR3aa: CASSVYLGTGQETQYF; CDR3nt: TGTGCCAGCAGCGTTTATCTGGGGACAGGCCAAGAGACCCAGTACTTC; abundance: -; j_gene: TRBJ2-5; v_gene: TRBV11-2; d_gene: TRBD1
CDR3aa: CASRGGVGTGYEQYF; CDR3nt: TGTGCCAGCAGAGGAGGGGTGGGTACGGGCTACGAGCAGTACTTC; abundance: -; j_gene: TRBJ2-7; v_gene: TRBV6-1; d_gene: -
CDR3aa: CSVLTGGSETQYF; CDR3nt: TGCAGCGTCCTTACAGGGGGCTCTGAGACCCAGTACTTC; abundance: -; j_gene: TRBJ2-5; v_gene: TRBV29-1; d_gene: TRBD1